This passage covers 6 T cell receptor beta chains from one sample sequenced in a study of tissue T cells after allogeneic stem cell transplantation (dated by TCRdb to 2022 to 2024). The sample's time point label, in plain terms: mouse harvest day 7 after allogeneic transplant. Each mouse graft, delivered by tail vein injection, combined 10^6 splenic CD5+ T cells with 10^7 T-cell-depleted bone marrow cells. To prepare the library, the immunoSEQ multiplex PCR assay was applied. The clones in this table, taken by TCRdb from immuneACCESS, are in-frame only. Not every clone is retained; where verified, under half of the shortfall comes from an unresolved V gene, and the cause of the rest is unknown. The sample table shows 8,000 or so clones, and around 40% are seen once. The ten largest make up around 2.4% of the sample. Source material: skin. The receptors here all came from a female BALB/c mouse given C57BL/6 T cells with graft-versus-host disease after an allogeneic hematopoietic cell transplant.

Notes on this clone: Gene names follow the mouse nomenclature. Coverage ceases 1 residue before the CDR3 finishes, and the germline J gene fills in the end. This sequence joins TRBV23 and TRBJ1-6. TRBJ1-6 is an open reading frame, and its role is uncertain. Germline CDR1 and CDR2: KGHTA and FQNQQP. There are 14 residues in the CDR3. CDR3 amino acids: CSSSQGEANSPLYF. CDR3 bases read: TGCTCCAGCAGTCAAGGGGAGGCCAATTCGCCCCTCTAC.

Concerning this clone itself: These gene names are mouse names. The missing CDR3 end, 1 residue past where the read stops, is filled in from the germline J gene. This chain uses TRBV3 with TRBJ2-5, with 11 bases matching TRBD1. CDR3 length equals 13 residues. Germline V gene lookup returns CDR1 SNHLY and CDR2 FYNGKV (reference sequence). V lost 5 bases to trimming and J lost 8 bases; unmatched junction nucleotides: 3. CDR3 DNA, as far as it was read: TGTGCCAGCAGCCCTGGACAGGGGGCCACCCAGTAC. Its translation is CASSPGQGATQY. The full CDR3 reads CASSPGQGATQYF.

Only one count was recorded for this clone. Gene names follow the mouse nomenclature. The CDR3 loop is CSSPRTGAQDTQYF. The sequenced part of the CDR3 DNA is TGCTCCAGCCCTCGGACTGGGGCCCAAGACACCCAGTAC. The chain couples TRBV23 to TRBJ2-5; no DNA check was done on the table's D call, TRBD2. The read terminates 1 residue ahead of where the CDR3 ends, so the germline J gene completes it. In germline, CDR1 is KGHTA, CDR2 FQNQQP. The CDR3 spans 14 residues.

Worth noting for this clone: Genes and germline are mouse. The read ends 1 residue shy of where the CDR3 ends; the end is completed using the germline J gene. This chain uses TRBV26 with TRBJ2-1; D not certain. The CDR3 loop spans 13 amino acids. V was trimmed by 3 bases and J by 1 base, leaving 4 bases between them. The germline gives CDR1 KGHPV, CDR2 FQNQEV (reference sequence). The chain's CDR3 is CASSLTNYAEQFF. CDR3 DNA (partial): TGTGCCAGCAGTCTAACAAACTATGCTGAGCAGTTC.

About this clone: Mouse germline and gene names are used. The missing CDR3 end, 1 residue past where the read stops, is filled in from the germline J gene. The chain uses TRBV3 and TRBJ1-4, with 9 bases that match TRBD1. The ends lost 5 bases at V and 3 bases at J; junction bases unmatched: 1. Germline lookup yields CDR1 SNHLY and CDR2 FYNGKV (reference sequence). The CDR3 totals 14 residues. CDR3 DNA, as far as it was read: TGTGCCAGCAGCGGGACAGGGCCCAACGAAAGATTATTT. This gives the protein CASSGTGPNERLF. The CDR3 in full is CASSGTGPNERLFF.

In the case of this clone: Gene and germline names: mouse. With the read ending 1 residue before the CDR3 end, the germline J gene is used to fill in that end. The chain couples TRBV5 to TRBJ2-7; no clear D. The CDR3 length is 12 residues. Trimming shortened V by 5 bases and J by 7 bases, and 12 bases separated the two germline ends. CDR1 and CDR2 (germline): LGHNA, YNLKQL (reference sequence). Partial CDR3 DNA: TGTGCCAGCAGCGGGTCGCCGGGGGAACAGTAC. Translating it yields CASSGSPGEQY. The whole CDR3 reads CASSGSPGEQYF.